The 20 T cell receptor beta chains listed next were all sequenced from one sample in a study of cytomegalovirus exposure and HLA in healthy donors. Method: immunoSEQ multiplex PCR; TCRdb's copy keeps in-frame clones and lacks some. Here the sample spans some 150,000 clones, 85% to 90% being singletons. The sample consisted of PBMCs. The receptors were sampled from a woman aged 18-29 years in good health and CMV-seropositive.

The CDR3 region is CASRSGGVSGVYGTGELFF. CDR3 bases: TGCGCCAGCAGATCCGGAGGGGTTAGCGGGGTATACGGCACCGGGGAGCTGTTTTTT. V is TRBV5-1 and J is TRBJ2-2, with 8 bases that match TRBD2. CDR1 SGHRS and CDR2 YFSETQ come from the germline V gene. This CDR3 is 19 amino acids long. V lost 5 bases to trimming and J lost 4 bases; unmatched junction nucleotides: 19. Variable domain in full (rest from reference TRBV5-1 and TRBJ2-2): KAGVTQTPRYLIKTRGQQVTLSCSPISGHRSVSWYQQTPGQGLQFLFEYFSETQRNKGNFPGRFSGRQFSNSRSEMNVSTLELGDSALYLCASRSGGVSGVYGTGELFFGEGSRLTVL.

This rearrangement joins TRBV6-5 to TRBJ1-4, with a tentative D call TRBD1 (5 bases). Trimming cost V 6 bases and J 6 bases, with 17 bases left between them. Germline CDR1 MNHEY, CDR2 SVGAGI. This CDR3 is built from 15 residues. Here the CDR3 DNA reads TGTGCCAGCAGGATCTCTGCGGGGGATGATGAAAAACTGTTTTTT. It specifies CASRISAGDDEKLFF.

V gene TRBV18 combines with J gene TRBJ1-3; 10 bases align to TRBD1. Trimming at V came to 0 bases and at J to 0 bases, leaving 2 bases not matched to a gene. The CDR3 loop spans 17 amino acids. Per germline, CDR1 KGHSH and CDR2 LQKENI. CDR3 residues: CASSPPGQGRSGNTIYF. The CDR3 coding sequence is TGTGCCAGCTCACCACCGGGACAGGGGCGCTCTGGAAACACCATATATTTT. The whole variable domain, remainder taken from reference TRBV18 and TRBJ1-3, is NAGVMQNPRHLVRRRGQEARLRCSPMKGHSHVYWYRQLPEEGLKFMVYLQKENIIDESGMPKERFSAEFPKEGPSILRIQQVVRGDSAAYFCASSPPGQGRSGNTIYFGEGSWLTVV.

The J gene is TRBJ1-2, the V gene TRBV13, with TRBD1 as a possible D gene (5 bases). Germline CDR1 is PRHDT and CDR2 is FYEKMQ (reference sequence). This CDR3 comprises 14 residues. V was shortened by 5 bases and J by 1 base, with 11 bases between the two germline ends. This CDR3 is CASSRFRGNYGYTF. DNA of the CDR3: TGTGCCAGCAGCCGTTTTAGGGGTAACTATGGCTACACCTTC.

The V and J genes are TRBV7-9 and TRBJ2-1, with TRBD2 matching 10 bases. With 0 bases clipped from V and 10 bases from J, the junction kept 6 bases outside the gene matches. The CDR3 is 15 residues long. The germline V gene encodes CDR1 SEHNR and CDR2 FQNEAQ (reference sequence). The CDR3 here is CASSLAPAGGREQFF. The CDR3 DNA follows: TGTGCCAGCAGCTTAGCTCCAGCGGGGGGGCGCGAGCAGTTCTTC.

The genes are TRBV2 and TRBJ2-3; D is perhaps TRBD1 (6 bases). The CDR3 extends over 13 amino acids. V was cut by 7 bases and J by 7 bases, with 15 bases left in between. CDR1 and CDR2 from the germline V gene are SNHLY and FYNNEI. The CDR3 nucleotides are TGTGCCAGCAACCAGGGGAGCGTAAATACGCAGTATTTT. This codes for CASNQGSVNTQYF.

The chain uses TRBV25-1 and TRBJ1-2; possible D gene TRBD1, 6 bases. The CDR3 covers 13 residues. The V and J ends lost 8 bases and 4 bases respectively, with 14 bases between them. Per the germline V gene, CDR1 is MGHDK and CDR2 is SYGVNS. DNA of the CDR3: TGTGCCAGCGCAGGACAGCTCGCCTATGGCTACACCTTC. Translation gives CASAGQLAYGYTF.

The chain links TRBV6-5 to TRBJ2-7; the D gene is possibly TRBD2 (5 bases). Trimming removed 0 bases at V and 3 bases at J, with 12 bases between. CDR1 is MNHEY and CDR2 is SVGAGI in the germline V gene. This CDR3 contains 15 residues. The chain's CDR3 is CASSYSLDGVYEQYF. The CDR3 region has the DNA TGTGCCAGCAGTTACTCCCTCGACGGGGTCTACGAGCAGTACTTC.

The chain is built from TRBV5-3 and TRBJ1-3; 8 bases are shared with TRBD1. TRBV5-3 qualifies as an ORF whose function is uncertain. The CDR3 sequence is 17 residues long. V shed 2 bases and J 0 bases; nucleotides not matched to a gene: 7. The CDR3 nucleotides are TGTGCCAGAAGCTTCTTGGACAGGGCGAGCTCTGGAAACACCATATATTTT. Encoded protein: CARSFLDRASSGNTIYF.

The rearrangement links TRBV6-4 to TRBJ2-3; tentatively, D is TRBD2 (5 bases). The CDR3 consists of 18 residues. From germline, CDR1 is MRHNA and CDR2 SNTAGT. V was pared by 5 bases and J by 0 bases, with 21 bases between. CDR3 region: CASSQSTRTSLSTDTQYF. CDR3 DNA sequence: TGTGCCAGCAGTCAATCTACCCGGACTTCCCTGAGCACAGATACGCAGTATTTT.

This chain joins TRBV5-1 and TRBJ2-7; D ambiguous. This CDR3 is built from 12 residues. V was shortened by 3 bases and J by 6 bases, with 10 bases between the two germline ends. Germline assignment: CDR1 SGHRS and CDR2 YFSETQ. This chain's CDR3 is CASSSDNVEQYF. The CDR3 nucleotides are TGCGCCAGCAGCTCCGACAACGTCGAGCAGTACTTC.

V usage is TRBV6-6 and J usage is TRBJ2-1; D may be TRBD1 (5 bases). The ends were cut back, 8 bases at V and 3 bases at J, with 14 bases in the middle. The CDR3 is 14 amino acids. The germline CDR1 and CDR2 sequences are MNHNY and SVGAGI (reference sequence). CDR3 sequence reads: CASDDSYDYNEQFF. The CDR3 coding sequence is TGTGCCAGCGATGACAGTTACGACTACAATGAGCAGTTCTTC.

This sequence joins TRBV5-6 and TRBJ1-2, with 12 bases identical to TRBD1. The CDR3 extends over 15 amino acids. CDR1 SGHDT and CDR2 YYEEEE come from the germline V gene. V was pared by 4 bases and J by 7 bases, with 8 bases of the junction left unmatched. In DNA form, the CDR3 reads TGTGCCAGCAGCGACGCCGGGACAGGGGGCGGTGGCTACACCTTC. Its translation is CASSDAGTGGGGYTF. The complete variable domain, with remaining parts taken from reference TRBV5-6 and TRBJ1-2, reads DAGVTQSPTHLIKTRGQQVTLRCSPKSGHDTVSWYQQALGQGPQFIFQYYEEEERQRGNFPDRFSGHQFPNYSSELNVNALLLGDSALYLCASSDAGTGGGGYTFGSGTRLTVV.

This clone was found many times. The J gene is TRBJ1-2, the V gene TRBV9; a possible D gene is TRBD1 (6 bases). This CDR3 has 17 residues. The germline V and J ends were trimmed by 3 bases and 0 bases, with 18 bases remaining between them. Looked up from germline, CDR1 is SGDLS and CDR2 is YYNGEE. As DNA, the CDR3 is TGTGCCAGCAGCGCCGGTAGCAGGGGATTCGCTAACTATGGCTACACCTTC. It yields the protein CASSAGSRGFANYGYTF.

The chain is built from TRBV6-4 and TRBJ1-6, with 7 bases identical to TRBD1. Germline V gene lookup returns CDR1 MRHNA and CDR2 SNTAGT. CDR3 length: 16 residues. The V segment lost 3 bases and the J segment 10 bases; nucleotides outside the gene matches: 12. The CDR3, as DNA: TGTGCCAGCAGTGATCAGGGCAGGGGGAAGGAGTCACCCCTCCACTTT. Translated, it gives CASSDQGRGKESPLHF.

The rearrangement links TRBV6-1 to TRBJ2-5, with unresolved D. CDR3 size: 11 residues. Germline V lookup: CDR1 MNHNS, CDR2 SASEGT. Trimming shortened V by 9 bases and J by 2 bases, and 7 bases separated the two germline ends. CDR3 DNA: TGTGCCAGACACACGCAAGAGACCCAGTACTTC. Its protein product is CARHTQETQYF.

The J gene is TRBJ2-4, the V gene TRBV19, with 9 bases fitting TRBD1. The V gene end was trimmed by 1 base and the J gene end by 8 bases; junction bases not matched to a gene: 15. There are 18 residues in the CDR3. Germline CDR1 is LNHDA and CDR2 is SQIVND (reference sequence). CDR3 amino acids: CASSIAVATGGDYDIQYF. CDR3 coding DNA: TGTGCCAGTAGTATAGCGGTAGCGACAGGGGGTGACTATGACATTCAGTACTTC.

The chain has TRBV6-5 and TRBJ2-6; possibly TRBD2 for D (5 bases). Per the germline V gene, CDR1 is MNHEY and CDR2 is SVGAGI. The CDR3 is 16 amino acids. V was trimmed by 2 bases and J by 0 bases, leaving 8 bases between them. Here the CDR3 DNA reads TGTGCCAGCAGTTACAACGGGATCTCTGGGGCCAACGTCCTGACTTTC. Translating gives CASSYNGISGANVLTF.

CDR3 protein: CASSGGVGTGSGYEQYF. The CDR3 DNA reads as TGCGCCAGCAGCGGGGGAGTTGGGACAGGGAGCGGCTACGAGCAGTACTTC. The rearrangement joins TRBV4-1 to TRBJ2-7; TRBD1 matches 9 bases. This CDR3 is 17 amino acids long. Per germline, CDR1 MGHRA and CDR2 YSYEKL. V dropped 5 bases and J dropped 3; count of bases not matched to a gene: 14.

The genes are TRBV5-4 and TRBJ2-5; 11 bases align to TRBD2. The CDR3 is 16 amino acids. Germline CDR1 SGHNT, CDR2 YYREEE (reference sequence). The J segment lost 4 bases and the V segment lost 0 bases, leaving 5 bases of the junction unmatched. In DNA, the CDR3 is TGTGCCAGCAGCTTGGATAGCGGGGGGGCCGGAGAGACCCAGTACTTC. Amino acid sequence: CASSLDSGGAGETQYF. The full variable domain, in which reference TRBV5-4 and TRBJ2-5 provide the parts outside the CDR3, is ETGVTQSPTHLIKTRGQQVTLRCSSQSGHNTVSWYQQALGQGPQFIFQYYREEENGRGNFPPRFSGLQFPNYSSELNVNALELDDSALYLCASSLDSGGAGETQYFGPGTRLLVL.